Included here is one T cell receptor beta chain sequence, with context. The antigen is undetermined. CDR1 and CDR2 from the germline V gene are LNHNV and YYDKDF (reference sequence). The CDR3 consists of 14 residues. With 5 bases removed from V and 8 bases from J, the gap between germline ends came to 16 bases. This sample was included in a study of blood T cells in healthy people across ages. Study-wide results and limits: The fall in TCR beta diversity per million T cells was roughly linear with age.

Through a sample-barcoded 5' primer and a J-beta primer mix, a second PCR was run for roughly 6 to 11 cycles. TCRdb ran MiXCR on the 5' RACE reads and lists one entry per CDR3 protein. The data contain about 970,000 distinct CDR3 sequences, roughly half of them singletons. In each sample, at least 6 million PBMCs were isolated. Sequencing used blood. This sequence originates from a woman aged 60 to 75 in good health. V and J are TRBV15 and TRBJ1-5, with TRBD1 as a possible D gene (6 bases). The CDR3 here is CATSHSGVLKPQHF. CDR3 sequence (DNA): TGTGCCACCAGCCATTCAGGGGTATTGAAGCCCCAGCATTTT.